These T cell receptor beta chains were read from a single sample in a study of CD8+ T cells in alopecia areata. Data came from immunoSEQ multiplex PCR; TCRdb stores just in-frame clones and leaves some out. The sample consists of roughly 190,000 clones, about three fifths of them appearing once. The material sequenced was CD4+ T cells sorted from blood, taken between weeks 49 and 50, from a patient treated with tofacitinib. These TCRs come from a human donor with alopecia areata. CDR3s include the opening cysteine and the closing phenylalanine or tryptophan. The D gene is left open where the match is weak. Not all rows give a size; the values are once, few, many and, for expanded clones, a class.

size: -; V: TRBV29-1; D: -; J: TRBJ2-1; DNA: TGCAGCGTTGTTGGGGAGACCAATCCCTACAATGAGCAGTTCTTC; CDR3: CSVVGETNPYNEQFF
size: -; V: TRBV5-1; D: -; J: TRBJ2-5; DNA: TGCGCCAGCAGCTTGGCACTTGGGGGTGGTGAGACCCAGTACTTC; CDR3: CASSLALGGGETQYF
size: many; V: TRBV10-1; D: -; J: TRBJ2-7; DNA: TGCGCCAGCAGTGTGGGACGAGGGCCTTACGAGCAGTACTTC; CDR3: CASSVGRGPYEQYF
size: -; V: TRBV6-6; D: TRBD1; J: TRBJ2-7; DNA: TGTGCCAGCAGCCAGACGGGACAGGGGCGCCGTAGCGGGGATTACTTC; CDR3: CASSQTGQGRRSGDYF
size: -; V: TRBV11-3; D: -; J: TRBJ2-7; DNA: TGTGCCAGCAGCTTAGGACAGACCACCTACGAGCAGTACTTC; CDR3: CASSLGQTTYEQYF
size: -; V: TRBV13; D: -; J: TRBJ2-2; DNA: TGTGCCAGCACGATTGGGCAGAACACCGGGGAGCTGTTTTTT; CDR3: CASTIGQNTGELFF
size: -; V: TRBV25-1; D: -; J: TRBJ1-6; DNA: TGTGCCAGCAGTCGGGACGTTTCACCCCTCCACTTT; CDR3: CASSRDVSPLHF
size: -; V: TRBV27; D: TRBD2; J: TRBJ2-7; DNA: TGTGCCAGCAGTCGGAAAGGCGGGGGGCCCTACGAGCAGTACTTC; CDR3: CASSRKGGGPYEQYF
size: -; V: TRBV6-5; D: TRBD2; J: TRBJ2-3; DNA: TGTGCCAGCAGTTACGGCGGGGGGATCCTCACAGATACGCAGTATTTT; CDR3: CASSYGGGILTDTQYF
size: -; V: TRBV5-6; D: -; J: TRBJ2-2; DNA: TGTGCCAGCAGTAAAAGCATCGGGGAGCTGTTTTTT; CDR3: CASSKSIGELFF
size: -; V: TRBV29-1; D: -; J: TRBJ1-3; DNA: TGCAGCGTTATGCTTAGACAGTCTGGAAACACCATATATTTT; CDR3: CSVMLRQSGNTIYF
size: -; V: TRBV29-1; D: TRBD2; J: TRBJ2-7; DNA: TGCAGCGTTGAAAGGCTAGCGGGCAGCTACGAGCAGTACTTC; CDR3: CSVERLAGSYEQYF
size: -; V: TRBV29-1; D: TRBD1; J: TRBJ2-3; DNA: TGCAGCGCTACGGGGACAGTTAACACAGATACGCAGTATTTT; CDR3: CSATGTVNTDTQYF
size: few; V: TRBV27; D: -; J: TRBJ2-1; DNA: TGTGCCAGCAGTTTTCAGATTGTTCGGGGGCCGCCTGAGCAGTTCTTC; CDR3: CASSFQIVRGPPEQFF
size: once; V: TRBV11-2; D: -; J: TRBJ1-4; DNA: TGTGCCAGCAGCTTAGTAACAGCTAATGAAAAACTGTTTTTT; CDR3: CASSLVTANEKLFF
size: -; V: TRBV5-1; D: -; J: TRBJ1-2; DNA: TGCGCCAGCAGCTTGTCCGGTGCAGGAGGCCACTATGGCTACACCTTC; CDR3: CASSLSGAGGHYGYTF
size: -; V: TRBV25-1; D: TRBD1; J: TRBJ1-2; DNA: TGTGCCAGCAGTTCCGGGACAGAAAGCTACTATGGCTACACCTTC; CDR3: CASSSGTESYYGYTF
size: once; V: TRBV29-1; D: -; J: TRBJ1-2; DNA: TGCAGCGTTGAGGGCAGCCCGTTCGGTGGCTACACCTTC; CDR3: CSVEGSPFGGYTF
size: few; V: TRBV29-1; D: -; J: TRBJ2-5; DNA: TGCAGCGTGGGACATAGCCAAGAGACCCAGTACTTC; CDR3: CSVGHSQETQYF
size: -; V: TRBV7-9; D: TRBD1; J: TRBJ2-3; DNA: TGTGCCAGCAGCTTAGAGGGACAGTTCACAGATACGCAGTATTTT; CDR3: CASSLEGQFTDTQYF
size: -; V: TRBV4-1; D: -; J: TRBJ2-3; DNA: TGCGCCAGCAGCCAAGTTATCATCACAGATACGCAGTATTTT; CDR3: CASSQVIITDTQYF
size: -; V: TRBV7-6; D: -; J: TRBJ2-2; DNA: TGTGCCAGCAGCCGATTACAGGGGGAGCTGTTTTTT; CDR3: CASSRLQGELFF
size: -; V: TRBV29-1; D: -; J: TRBJ1-1; DNA: TGCAGCGTTGAAGTAGGGGGGAACACTGAAGCTTTCTTT; CDR3: CSVEVGGNTEAFF
size: -; V: TRBV5-6; D: TRBD1; J: TRBJ2-7; DNA: TGTGCCAGCAGCTCCGGGACAGGAAACTACGAGCAGTACTTC; CDR3: CASSSGTGNYEQYF
size: -; V: TRBV15; D: -; J: TRBJ1-2; DNA: TGTGCCACCAGCAGAGATCTCTCCCCAGGGAACTATGGCTACACCTTC; CDR3: CATSRDLSPGNYGYTF
size: -; V: TRBV11-2; D: -; J: TRBJ1-1; DNA: TGTGCCAGCAGCCCCTCTTACGGGGTCCAGGCTTTCTTT; CDR3: CASSPSYGVQAFF
size: -; V: TRBV5-1; D: TRBD1; J: TRBJ2-3; DNA: TGCGCCAGCAGCCTGGAACGGACAGGAGGTTACACAGATACGCAGTATTTT; CDR3: CASSLERTGGYTDTQYF
size: -; V: TRBV15; D: -; J: TRBJ2-5; DNA: TGTGCCACCAGCAGAGAAGGGTTTCAGACCCAGTACTTC; CDR3: CATSREGFQTQYF
size: -; V: TRBV29-1; D: TRBD1; J: TRBJ2-3; DNA: TGCAGCGTTGAAGATTGGGGACAGGGCGGATTGACAGATACGCAGTATTTT; CDR3: CSVEDWGQGGLTDTQYF
size: -; V: TRBV29-1; D: -; J: TRBJ2-3; DNA: TGCAGCGTTGCAAGGGGACTGGAGACAGATACGCAGTATTTT; CDR3: CSVARGLETDTQYF
size: -; V: TRBV7-9; D: -; J: TRBJ1-1; DNA: TGTGCCAGCAGCGGAGATGGGGGGAACACTGAAGCTTTCTTT; CDR3: CASSGDGGNTEAFF
size: few; V: TRBV30; D: -; J: TRBJ1-1; DNA: TGTGCCTGGAGTGTGGGGTCAGAAGCTTTCTTT; CDR3: CAWSVGSEAFF
size: -; V: TRBV29-1; D: TRBD2; J: TRBJ2-1; DNA: TGCAGCGTTGAAGATCGAGGTAGCGGGGCTTTCAACAATGAGCAGTTCTTC; CDR3: CSVEDRGSGAFNNEQFF
size: -; V: TRBV6-6; D: -; J: TRBJ1-1; DNA: TGTGCCAGCATGAAGACAGATCGGATCGAAGCTTTCTTT; CDR3: CASMKTDRIEAFF
size: few; V: TRBV18; D: -; J: TRBJ2-7; DNA: TGTGCCAGCTCACCCGGGCGGACCTCATACGAGCAGTACTTC; CDR3: CASSPGRTSYEQYF
size: -; V: TRBV15; D: -; J: TRBJ2-3; DNA: TGTGCCACCAGCAGAGCACCTGGGGCGCAGTATTTT; CDR3: CATSRAPGAQYF
size: -; V: TRBV7-3; D: -; J: TRBJ2-3; DNA: TGTGCCAGCAGCCGCGTAAAGGGAGATACGCAGTATTTT; CDR3: CASSRVKGDTQYF